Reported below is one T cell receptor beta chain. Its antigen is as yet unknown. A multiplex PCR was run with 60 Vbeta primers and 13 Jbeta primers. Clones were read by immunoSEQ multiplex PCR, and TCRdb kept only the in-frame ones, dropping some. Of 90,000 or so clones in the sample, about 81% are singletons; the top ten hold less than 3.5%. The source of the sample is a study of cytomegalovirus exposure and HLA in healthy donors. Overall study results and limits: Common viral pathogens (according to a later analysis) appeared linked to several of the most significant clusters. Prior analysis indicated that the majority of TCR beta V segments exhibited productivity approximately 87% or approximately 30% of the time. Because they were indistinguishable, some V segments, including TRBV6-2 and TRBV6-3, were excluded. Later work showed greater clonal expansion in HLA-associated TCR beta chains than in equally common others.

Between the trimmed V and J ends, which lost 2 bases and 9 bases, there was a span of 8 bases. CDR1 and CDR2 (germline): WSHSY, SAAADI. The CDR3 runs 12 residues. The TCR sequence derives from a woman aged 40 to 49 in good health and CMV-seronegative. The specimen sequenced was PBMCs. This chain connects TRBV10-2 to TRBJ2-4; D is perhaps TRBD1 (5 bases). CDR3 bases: TGCGCCAGCAGTGAGGGCACAGGCATTCAGTACTTC. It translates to CASSEGTGIQYF.